This T cell receptor (beta chain) is from a study of graft-versus-host responses after intestinal transplantation (dated by TCRdb to the early 2020s). For context, the study as a whole: The transplants that recipients got were multivisceral, liver-intestinal, or isolated intestinal. Rather than being sequenced by the commercial service, samples from a few later patients were sequenced in-house on an Illumina MiSeq and processed with MiXCR. Bulk TCR-beta CDR3 sequencing was used to track graft-versus-host and host-versus-graft alloreactive T cell clones in the graft, circulation and bone marrow after intestinal transplantation. Donor T cell macrochimerism was defined as a peak of at least 4% donor T cells among recipient peripheral blood mononuclear cells. Anti-thymocyte globulin induction was given to all recipients, followed by maintenance tacrolimus and steroids for approximately three years. The cohort enrolled 20 to 30 intestinal transplant recipients including one retransplant, and a few patients lacking pretransplant specimens were excluded. To identify alloreactive clones, pre-transplant mixed lymphocyte reaction products were sequenced and then compared with unstimulated pre-transplant donor and recipient T cells. What the research found in general, with its limitations: High GvH to HvG T cell clonal ratios were observed in the allografts of patients with donor T cell macrochimerism. The relatively low number and heterogeneity of intestinal transplant patients limited the conclusions. GvH clones were detected in recipient bone marrow, and some of these GvH clones were observed earlier in ileal mucosa or blood, consistent with an intestinal mucosal origin. Peak levels of circulating GvH clones were associated with declines in HvG clones early after transplant.

Details on this clone: No antigen is known for it. The input lacks base qualities; no much larger clone sits a single base away.

The junction shows trimming of 0 bases on V and 1 base on J, plus 9 bases between the germline ends. CDR1 and CDR2 were assigned from the germline V gene as SQVTM and ANQGSEA. The CDR3 sequence holds 14 residues, the cysteine and phenylalanine included. The entry retains the CDR3 DNA only, 42 bases that are in frame from base 1. Receptor libraries were prepared by the immunoSEQ multiplex PCR assay. In most patients, genomic DNA was isolated using the Qiagen DNeasy Blood and Tissue Kit and sent frozen to Adaptive Biotechnologies for TCR sequencing. For most patients, genomic DNA was subjected to high-throughput TCR-beta CDR3 sequencing by Adaptive Biotechnologies. The original pipeline was this. TCR sequencing data were retrieved from Adaptive's ImmunoSEQ software for some 17 patients, whereas three other patients were processed with MiXCR and VDJtools. To correct CD4 versus CD8 sorting errors, any sequence found in both subsets at a frequency ratio below 5:1 was removed. Because the origin of CDR3 nucleotide sequences shared between donor and recipient could not be assigned, those sequences were removed. At least 2-fold expansion over unstimulated cells and a minimum CFSE-low frequency of 0.002% (template counts) or 0.001% (read counts) were required for clones to be classified as alloreactive. Clones detected in sequenced pre-transplant spleen, lymph node, or MLR CFSE-low populations of the donor or recipient were defined as mappable. The cumulative frequency of alloreactive clones was calculated as a percentage of all sequences, weighted by copy number. TCRdb's version of the immuneACCESS table is confined to in-frame rearrangements and falls short of the full clone set. An unresolved V gene accounts for under half of the shortfall where checked; the remainder is of unknown origin. V, J and clone size reflect that table, while D and trimming were determined from the DNA. This sample is represented by more than 85,000 clones; approximately 94% of them were singletons. The ten biggest clones cover about 2% of the sample.

Sample time point, as interpreted from the label and publication: cells obtained before transplantation from donor or recipient. CD3+CD4+ and CD3+CD8+ populations were FACS-sorted from unstimulated pre-transplant donor and recipient cells taken from spleen or lymph nodes. The clonotype originates from a human donor who received an intestinal transplant. The chain joins TRBV29-1 to TRBJ1-1; no confident D gene assignment can be made. Sequenced here: unstimulated CD8+ T cells sorted from spleen or lymph node cells, sampled before intestinal transplant. The CDR3 region has the sequence CSVEDDTENTEAFF. The nucleotide sequence is given as TGCAGCGTTGAAGATGACACAGAGAACACTGAAGCTTTCTTT. Supplemented by the reference TRBV29-1 and TRBJ1-1 proteins around the CDR3, the complete variable domain is SAVISQKPSRDICQRGTSLTIQCQVDSQVTMMFWYRQQPGQSLTLIATANQGSEATYESGFVIDKFPISRPNLTFSTLTVSNMSPEDSSIYLCSVEDDTENTEAFFGQGTRLTVV.